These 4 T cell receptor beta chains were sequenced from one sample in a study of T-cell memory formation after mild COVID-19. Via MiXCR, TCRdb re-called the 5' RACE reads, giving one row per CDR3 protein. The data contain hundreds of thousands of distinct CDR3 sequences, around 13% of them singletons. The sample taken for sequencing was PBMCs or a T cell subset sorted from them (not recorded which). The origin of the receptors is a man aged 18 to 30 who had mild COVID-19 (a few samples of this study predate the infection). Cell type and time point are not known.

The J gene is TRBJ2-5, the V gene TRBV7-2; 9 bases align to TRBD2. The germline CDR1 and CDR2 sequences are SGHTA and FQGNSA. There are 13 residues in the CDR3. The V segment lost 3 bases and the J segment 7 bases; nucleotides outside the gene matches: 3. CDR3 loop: CASSFEAGGTQYF. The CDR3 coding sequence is TGTGCCAGCAGCTTCGAAGCGGGGGGGACCCAGTACTTC.

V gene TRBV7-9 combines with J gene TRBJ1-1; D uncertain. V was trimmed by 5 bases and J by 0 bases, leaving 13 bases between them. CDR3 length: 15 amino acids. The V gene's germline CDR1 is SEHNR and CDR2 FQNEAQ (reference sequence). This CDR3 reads CASSTPTAMNTEAFF. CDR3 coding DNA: TGTGCCAGCAGCACCCCGACCGCCATGAACACTGAAGCTTTCTTT.

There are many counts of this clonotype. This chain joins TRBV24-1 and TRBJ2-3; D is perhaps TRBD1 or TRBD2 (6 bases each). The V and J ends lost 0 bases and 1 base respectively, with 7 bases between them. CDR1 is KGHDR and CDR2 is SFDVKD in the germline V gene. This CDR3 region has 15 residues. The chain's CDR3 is CATSDLRGGTDTQYF. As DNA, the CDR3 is TGTGCCACCAGTGATTTGAGGGGGGGCACAGATACGCAGTATTTT.

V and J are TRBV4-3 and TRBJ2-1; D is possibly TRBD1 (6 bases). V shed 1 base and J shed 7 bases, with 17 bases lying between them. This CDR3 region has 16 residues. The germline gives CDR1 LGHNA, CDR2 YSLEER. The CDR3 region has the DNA TGCGCCAGCAGCCAAGTCATGGGGGCCGGTGTTAATGAGCAGTTCTTC. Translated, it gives CASSQVMGAGVNEQFF.